This T cell receptor (beta chain) was obtained from a study of blood T cell repertoires in COVID-19. This table comes from immunoSEQ multiplex PCR, and its TCRdb copy is limited to in-frame clones, with some not included. The profile shows around 100,000 clones, about 90% of them singletons. Sequencing was done on a sample of peripheral blood. The TCR originated in a man aged 18 to 35 with acute or convalescent COVID-19.

Here the CDR3 DNA reads TGTGCCAGCGGCCCAAGGACAGGGACCTATAATTCACCCCTCCACTTT. Amino acids: CASGPRTGTYNSPLHF. The chain has TRBV3-1 (or the pseudogene TRBV3-2) and TRBJ1-6; TRBD1 aligns across 8 bases. Per the germline V gene, CDR1 is LGHDT and CDR2 is YNNKEL (reference sequence). V lost 8 bases, J lost 2 bases, and 8 bases stayed unmatched. This CDR3 is built from 16 residues.